This T cell receptor (beta chain) was obtained from a study (dated by TCRdb to the mid-2010s). From V the trimming removes 3 bases and from J it removes 5 bases, while the gene matches leave 5 bases of the junction unaccounted for. Inclusive of the bounding cysteine and phenylalanine, the CDR3 is 14 residues long. Only CDR3 DNA is held: 42 bases, read in frame from base 1. This clonotype was recorded many times. This receptor's antigen is unknown. No much larger clone exists at a distance of one base, and base qualities are not known. Libraries were constructed by RT-PCR. Reads for this sample came from an Illumina MiSeq. The raw public reads went through TCRdb reprocessing: fastp at Q25, MiXCR clone calling, in-frame beta chains kept. Every CDR3 protein is listed once, alongside the most common genes and DNA of its rows. Counted in this sample were hundreds of thousands of distinct CDR3 sequences; 11% to 15% of them appeared once. The biggest ten clones account for 3% to 4.5% of the sample.

Sequencing was carried out using memory CD4+ T cells from blood. The source of this sequence is a female donor in good health, serving as a healthy control. The rearrangement combines TRBV12-3 or TRBV12-4 with TRBJ2-5; the junction holds 8 bases that match TRBD2. At the DNA level, the sequence is TGTGCCAGCAGTTTCGGGGGGGCCGCGGAGACCCAGTACTTC. Its translation reads: CASSFGGAAETQYF.